Listed below are T cell receptor beta chains from one sample, sequenced in a study of circulating tumor DNA in untreated peripheral T-cell lymphoma. Libraries were prepared by immunoSEQ multiplex PCR; TCRdb keeps only in-frame clonotypes and omits some of them. The table records 2,000 to 2,500 clones, more than 75% of them present only once. Specimen: tumor tissue. These receptors all stem from a human donor with peripheral T-cell lymphoma. CDR3s include the opening cysteine and the closing phenylalanine or tryptophan. The order of the fields is J gene, V gene, CDR3 protein.

>TRBJ1-5|TRBV18
CARQGVYQPQHF
>TRBJ1-4|TRBV6-8
CASSPSRGGKDEKLFF
>TRBJ1-2|TRBV15
CATSTNPEALYGYTF
>TRBJ2-2|TRBV7-6
CASSLVKSRPRGNTGELFF
>TRBJ1-4|TRBV11-3
CASSLGQGGEYEKLFF
>TRBJ1-2|TRBV16
CASSQSRAAGYGYTF
>TRBJ2-1|TRBV11-3
CASSLGGHGYNEQFF
>TRBJ2-2|TRBV12-5
CASGLARGYFTGELFF
>TRBJ2-6|TRBV23-1
CASSQGVGTGANVLTF
>TRBJ2-1|TRBV19
CAISPGQSFNEQFF
>TRBJ2-2|TRBV6-8
CASRRVSGTNTGELFF
>TRBJ2-3|TRBV6-8
CASRKFSGGSTDTQYF
>TRBJ2-3|TRBV6-8
CASSYSHVGTDTQYF
>TRBJ2-6|TRBV11-3
CASSLESAGVARVLTF
>TRBJ1-1|TRBV29-1
CSVWTAMNTEAFF
>TRBJ1-1|TRBV15
CATSRDMGMNTEAFF
>TRBJ1-1|TRBV28
CASSFIFSSRRNTEAFF
>TRBJ1-5|TRBV10-1
CASSEWGTNQPQHF
>TRBJ1-1|TRBV28
CASSLFDISEAFF
>TRBJ1-1|TRBV11-3
CASSWTGDDTEAFF
>TRBJ2-3|TRBV28
CASIQGGTDTQYF
>TRBJ2-1|TRBV28
CASRPRTSSSYNEQFF
>TRBJ1-2|TRBV11-3
CASSFRQGGAYGYTF
>TRBJ1-4|TRBV6-8
CASSYRQGRSEKLFF
>TRBJ2-2|TRBV11-3
CASSQAPVENTGELFF